These T cell receptor beta chains were read from a single sample in a study of metastatic and nonmetastatic thyroid tumors. TCRdb re-clonotyped the PCR reads through MiXCR. The table includes about 92,000 clones, around 14% detected once. The sample comprised blood. These TCRs come from a female donor with papillary thyroid cancer or a benign thyroid nodule (not recorded which). Some clones in this sample may be carry-over from other donors' samples. CDR3s include the opening cysteine and the closing phenylalanine or tryptophan. Each record gives: V gene, D gene, J gene, clone size, CDR3 DNA, CDR3 protein. The D gene is left open where the match is weak. Not every row has a clone size; where given, it reads once, few, many or a size class.

TRBV27,-,TRBJ2-7,many,TGTGCCAGCAGTCTTCGGGGGAAAAAAGGCTCCTACGAGCAGTACTTC,CASSLRGKKGSYEQYF
TRBV9,-,TRBJ1-1,many,TGTGCCAGCAGCAGCGGACAGAGGAACACTGAAGCTTTCTTT,CASSSGQRNTEAFF
TRBV12-5,TRBD1,TRBJ2-1,many,TGTGCTAGTGGTTTGTTAGTTGGGACAGCTTACAATGAGCAGTTCTTC,CASGLLVGTAYNEQFF
TRBV7-2,TRBD1,TRBJ1-4,many,TGTGCCAGCAGCGCGACAGGGGGCCCTAGTGAAAAACTGTTTTTT,CASSATGGPSEKLFF
TRBV27,-,TRBJ2-4,many,TGTGCCAGCAGCTCCGAGAGGCTTGGGTTGGCCAAAAACATTCAGTACTTC,CASSSERLGLAKNIQYF
TRBV9,-,TRBJ2-2,-,TGTGCCAGCAGCCGGGTAGAGGGGCGAGGCACCTGGGAGTTGTTTTTT,CASSRVEGRGTWELFF
TRBV6-2/TRBV6-3,-,TRBJ2-7,many,TGTGCCAGCAGTTACTCGCCGGGAGAAACCTACGAGCAGTACTTC,CASSYSPGETYEQYF
TRBV18,-,TRBJ2-5,-,TGTGCCAGCTCACCGGCAAGGCGAGAGACCCAGTACTTC,CASSPARRETQYF
TRBV5-1,-,TRBJ2-3,few,TGCGCCAGCAGCGGGAGCGAGTCTAAGACAGATACGCAGTATTTT,CASSGSESKTDTQYF
TRBV6-1,-,TRBJ2-1,many,TGTGCCAGCAGTGAAGATGGAGGGGCCGGGGATGAGCAGTTCTTC,CASSEDGGAGDEQFF
TRBV6-2/TRBV6-3,TRBD2,TRBJ2-7,-,TGTGCCAGCAGTTACCCGACACCTGGACTAGCGGGAGGGAGCTCCTACGAGCAGTACTTC,CASSYPTPGLAGGSSYEQYF
TRBV11-2,-,TRBJ1-4,few,TGTGCCAGCAGCTTAGGGGTCTCTTCGGAGCAGGGGATCGAAAAACTGTTTTTT,CASSLGVSSEQGIEKLFF
TRBV19,TRBD1,TRBJ1-1,many,TGTGCCAGTAGCCTGACAGGGTCCACTGAAGCTTTCTTT,CASSLTGSTEAFF
TRBV15,-,TRBJ1-3,many,TGTGCCACCAGCAGAGCAGGGGTCAGCATAAACACCATATATTTT,CATSRAGVSINTIYF
TRBV2,-,TRBJ2-2,many,TGTGCCAGCAGTGGTGAAGGGGGCACCGGGGAGCTGTTTTTT,CASSGEGGTGELFF
TRBV9,TRBD1,TRBJ2-5,many,TGTGCCAGCAGCGGAGGACCGACAGGGGAAGAGACCCAGTACTTC,CASSGGPTGEETQYF
TRBV25-1,-,TRBJ2-7,many,TGTGCCAGCAGTGTTTGGGACAAGGGATTTTTGGAGCAGTACTTC,CASSVWDKGFLEQYF
TRBV5-6,-,TRBJ2-3,many,TGTGCCAGCAGCACAAGGACAGCGGCGGGTGATACGCAGTATTTT,CASSTRTAAGDTQYF
TRBV27,-,TRBJ2-7,many,TGTGCCAGCAGTCCCTCCGGTGGGGGGGGCATGTACGAGCAGTACTTC,CASSPSGGGGMYEQYF
TRBV7-3,-,TRBJ1-6,many,TGTGCCAGCAGCTCTGACCCCAATTCACCCCTCCACTTT,CASSSDPNSPLHF
TRBV3-1,-,TRBJ2-7,many,TGTGCCAGCAGCCAAGATGGCCTAGCTTACGAGCAGTACTTC,CASSQDGLAYEQYF
TRBV12-3/TRBV12-4,-,TRBJ1-2,many,TGTGCCAGCAGGGGCCCCACAACGGGCTACACCTTC,CASRGPTTGYTF
TRBV4-2,-,TRBJ1-1,many,TGTGCCAGCAGCCAAGATGTGGACACTGAAGCTTTCTTT,CASSQDVDTEAFF
TRBV29-1,TRBD1,TRBJ2-7,many,TGCAGCGTTGAAGGGTTGAGGGGGCTCAACGAGCAGTACTTC,CSVEGLRGLNEQYF
TRBV11-3,-,TRBJ1-1,many,TGTGCCAGCAGCTTAGCCGGAAGTGAAGCTTTCTTT,CASSLAGSEAFF
TRBV11-2,-,TRBJ1-2,many,TGTGCCAGCAGCTTAGGATATGGGCCCTACTATGGCTACACCTTC,CASSLGYGPYYGYTF
TRBV7-9,-,TRBJ1-2,many,TGTGCCAGCAGCTTAGCGCGGGGGATCCTCTATGGCTACACCTTC,CASSLARGILYGYTF
TRBV12-5,-,TRBJ2-5,few,TGTGCTAGTGGTTCGCCCGTGTATCGTGGGGACCAAGAGACCCAGTACTTC,CASGSPVYRGDQETQYF
TRBV18,-,TRBJ1-2,many,TGTGCCAGCTCCCCAGGAGAGCAGCTCTATGGCTACACCTTC,CASSPGEQLYGYTF